This T cell receptor (beta chain) was identified in a study of blood T cell repertoires in COVID-19. Study-wide context: Whether acute or convalescent, the COVID-19 samples came from the United States, Italy and Spain. From T cells, B-cell-depleted T cells, or PBMCs came the material, which was cDNA or gDNA.

Source study methods: Reference gene primer amplification yielded estimated nucleated cell counts. TCRdb's copy holds only in-frame clones and misses some; the assay was immunoSEQ multiplex PCR. V, J and clone size derive from that table, while D and trimming were established from the DNA sequence. The sample contains 95,000 to 120,000 clones, less than 75% of which appear only once. There are 12 residues in the CDR3. V dropped 7 bases and J dropped 4 bases, with 10 bases sitting between them. The V gene is TRBV12-3 or TRBV12-4, the J gene TRBJ1-1; perhaps TRBD1 as D (5 bases). The sequence derives from a woman between 40 and 55 years old with acute or convalescent COVID-19. Source material: peripheral blood. The CDR3 DNA sequence: TGTGCCAGCAACCGTAGGGGCACTGAAGCTTTCTTT. This sequence encodes CASNRRGTEAFF.